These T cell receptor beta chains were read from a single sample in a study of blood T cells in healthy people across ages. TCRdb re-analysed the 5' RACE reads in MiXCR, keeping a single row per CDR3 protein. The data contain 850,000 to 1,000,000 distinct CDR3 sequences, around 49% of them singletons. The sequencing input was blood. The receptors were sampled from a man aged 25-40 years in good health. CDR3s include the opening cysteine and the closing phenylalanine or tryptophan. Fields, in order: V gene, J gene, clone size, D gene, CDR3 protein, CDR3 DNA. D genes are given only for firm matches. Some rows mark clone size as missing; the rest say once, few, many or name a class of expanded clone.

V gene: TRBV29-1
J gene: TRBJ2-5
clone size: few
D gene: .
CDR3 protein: CSVTRTGRETQYF
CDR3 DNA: TGCAGCGTGACGCGAACAGGGCGAGAGACCCAGTACTTC

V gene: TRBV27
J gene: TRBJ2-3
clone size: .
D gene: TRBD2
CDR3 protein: CASSLSTSGIDTQYF
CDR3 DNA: TGTGCCAGCAGTTTATCAACTAGCGGGATAGATACGCAGTATTTT

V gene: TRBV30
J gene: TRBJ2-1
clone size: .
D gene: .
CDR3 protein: CAFHSGLLSSYNEQFF
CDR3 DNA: TGTGCCTTCCACTCTGGGCTTCTTAGCTCCTACAATGAGCAGTTCTTC

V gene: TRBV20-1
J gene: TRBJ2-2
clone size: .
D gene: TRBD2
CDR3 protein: CSAGRTSGGANTGELFF
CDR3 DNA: TGCAGTGCTGGGAGGACTAGCGGGGGAGCGAACACCGGGGAGCTGTTTTTT

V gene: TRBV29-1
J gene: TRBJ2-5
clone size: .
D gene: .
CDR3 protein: CSVGRSAETQYF
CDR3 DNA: TGCAGCGTTGGACGGAGTGCAGAGACCCAGTACTTC

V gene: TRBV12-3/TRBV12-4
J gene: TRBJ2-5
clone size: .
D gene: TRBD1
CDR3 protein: CASSPWTGSINDQYF
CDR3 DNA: TGTGCCAGCAGTCCCTGGACAGGGAGTATAAACGATCAGTACTTC

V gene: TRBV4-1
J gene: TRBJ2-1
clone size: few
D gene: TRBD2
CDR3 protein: CASSQEDSGGAYNEQFF
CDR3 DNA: TGCGCCAGCAGCCAAGAAGATTCGGGGGGGGCCTACAATGAGCAGTTCTTC

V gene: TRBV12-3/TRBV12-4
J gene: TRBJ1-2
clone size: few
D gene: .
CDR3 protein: CASSLEGGSLGGYTF
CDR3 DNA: TGTGCCAGCAGTTTAGAGGGAGGATCATTAGGCGGCTACACCTTC

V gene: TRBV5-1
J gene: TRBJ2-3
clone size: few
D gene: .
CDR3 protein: CASWVRTDTQYF
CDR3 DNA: TGCGCCAGCTGGGTACGGACAGATACGCAGTATTTT

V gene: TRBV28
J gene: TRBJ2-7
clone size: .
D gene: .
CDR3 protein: CASSWTAGQYF
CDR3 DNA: TGTGCCAGCAGCTGGACAGCCGGTCAGTACTTC

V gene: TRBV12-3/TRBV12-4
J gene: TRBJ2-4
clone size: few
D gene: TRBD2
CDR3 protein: CASRPGTSGNIQYF
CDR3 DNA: TGTGCCAGCAGACCCGGGACTAGCGGGAACATTCAGTACTTC

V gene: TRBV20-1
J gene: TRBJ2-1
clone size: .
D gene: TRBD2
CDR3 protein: CSASLAGYNEQFF
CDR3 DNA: TGCAGTGCTAGCTTAGCGGGTTACAATGAGCAGTTCTTC

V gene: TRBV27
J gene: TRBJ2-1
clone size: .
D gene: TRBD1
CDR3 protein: CASSLLPRTGLSSEQFF
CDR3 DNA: TGTGCCAGCAGTCTCCTCCCTCGGACAGGGCTTTCCAGTGAGCAGTTCTTC

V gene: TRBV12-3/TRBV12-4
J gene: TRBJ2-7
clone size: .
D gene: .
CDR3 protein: CASSLLLTGYEQYF
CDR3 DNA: TGTGCCAGCAGTTTATTACTCACAGGGTACGAGCAGTACTTC

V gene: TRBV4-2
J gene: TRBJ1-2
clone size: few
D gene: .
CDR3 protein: CASSQEKSGPYGYTF
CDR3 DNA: TGTGCCAGCAGCCAAGAGAAATCCGGACCCTATGGCTACACCTTC

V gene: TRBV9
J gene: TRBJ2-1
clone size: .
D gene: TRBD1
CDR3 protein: CASSKGQGDYNEQFF
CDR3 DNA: TGTGCCAGCAGCAAGGGACAGGGGGACTACAATGAGCAGTTCTTC

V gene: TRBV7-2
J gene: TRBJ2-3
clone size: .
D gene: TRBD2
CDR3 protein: CASSFLAGGSSTQYF
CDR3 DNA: TGTGCCAGCAGCTTTTTAGCGGGGGGGAGTTCCACGCAGTATTTT

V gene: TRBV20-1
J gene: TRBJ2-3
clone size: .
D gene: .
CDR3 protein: CSADPRGTDTQYF
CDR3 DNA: TGCAGTGCCGACCCACGGGGCACAGATACGCAGTATTTT

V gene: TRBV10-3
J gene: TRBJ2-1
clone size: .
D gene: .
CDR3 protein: CAISESKTPEQFF
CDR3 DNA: TGTGCCATCAGTGAGTCGAAGACTCCAGAGCAGTTCTTC

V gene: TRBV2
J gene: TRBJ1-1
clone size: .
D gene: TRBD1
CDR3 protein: CASSGQGIGTEAFF
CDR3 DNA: TGTGCCAGCAGTGGACAGGGAATCGGCACTGAAGCTTTTTTT

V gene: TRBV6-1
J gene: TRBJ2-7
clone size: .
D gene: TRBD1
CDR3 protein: CASSAPDRALHEQYF
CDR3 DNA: TGTGCCAGCAGTGCCCCTGACAGGGCGCTACACGAGCAGTACTTC

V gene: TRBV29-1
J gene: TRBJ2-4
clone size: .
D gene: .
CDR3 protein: CNVEKENSPRDIQYF
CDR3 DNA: TGCAACGTTGAAAAGGAGAACTCCCCGAGGGACATTCAGTACTTC

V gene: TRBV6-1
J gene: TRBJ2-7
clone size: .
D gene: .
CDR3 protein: CATGYEQYF
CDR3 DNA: TGTGCCACAGGATACGAGCAGTACTTC

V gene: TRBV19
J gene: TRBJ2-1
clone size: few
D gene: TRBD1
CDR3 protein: CASSIIPLGQGAYNEQFF
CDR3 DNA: TGTGCCAGTAGTATAATCCCGTTGGGGCAGGGGGCCTACAATGAGCAGTTCTTC

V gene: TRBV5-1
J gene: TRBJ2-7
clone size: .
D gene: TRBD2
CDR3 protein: CASSLLLVLAGYNEQYF
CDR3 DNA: TGCGCCAGCAGCTTGTTGCTCGTCCTAGCGGGATACAATGAGCAGTACTTC

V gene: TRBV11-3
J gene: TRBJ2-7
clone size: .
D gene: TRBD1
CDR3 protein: CASSLEFGTGSYEQYF
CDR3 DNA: TGTGCCAGCAGCTTAGAGTTCGGGACAGGGTCCTACGAGCAGTACTTC

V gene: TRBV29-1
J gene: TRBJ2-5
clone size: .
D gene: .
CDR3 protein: CSVEEAGAETQYF
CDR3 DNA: TGCAGCGTTGAAGAGGCGGGGGCAGAGACCCAGTACTTC

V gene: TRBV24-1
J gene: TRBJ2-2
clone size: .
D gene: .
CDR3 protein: CATNLGHGNTGELFF
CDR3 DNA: TGTGCCACCAACCTCGGACATGGCAACACCGGGGAGCTGTTTTTT

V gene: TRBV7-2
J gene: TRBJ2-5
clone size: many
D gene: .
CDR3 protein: CASSLSGSGFQYF
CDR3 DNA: TGTGCCAGCAGCCTTTCAGGTAGCGGCTTTCAGTACTTC

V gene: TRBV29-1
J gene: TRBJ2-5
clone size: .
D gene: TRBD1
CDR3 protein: CSVDGGSGTGEETQYF
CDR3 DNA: TGCAGCGTTGACGGCGGGAGCGGGACAGGGGAAGAGACCCAGTACTTC

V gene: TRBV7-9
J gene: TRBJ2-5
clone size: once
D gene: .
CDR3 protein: CASSSEAETQYF
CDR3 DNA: TGTGCCAGCAGCTCCGAGGCAGAGACCCAGTACTTC

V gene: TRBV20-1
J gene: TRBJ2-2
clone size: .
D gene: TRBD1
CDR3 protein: CSANRGLDTGELFF
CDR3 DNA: TGCAGTGCAAACAGGGGGCTGGACACCGGGGAGCTGTTTTTT

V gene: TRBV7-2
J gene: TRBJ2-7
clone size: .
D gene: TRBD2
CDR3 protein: CASSSGGGDFFYEQYF
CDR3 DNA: TGTGCCAGCAGCTCGGGAGGGGGGGATTTCTTCTACGAGCAGTACTTC

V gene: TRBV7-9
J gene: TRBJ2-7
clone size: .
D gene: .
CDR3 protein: CASSLIGGEQYF
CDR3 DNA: TGTGCCAGCAGCTTAATCGGTGGCGAGCAGTACTTC

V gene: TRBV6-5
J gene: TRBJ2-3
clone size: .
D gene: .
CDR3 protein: CASSNRPDTQYF
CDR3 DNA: TGTGCCAGCAGTAACCGTCCAGATACGCAGTATTTT

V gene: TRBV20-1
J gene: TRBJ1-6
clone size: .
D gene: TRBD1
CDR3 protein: CSYPSTGGSPLHF
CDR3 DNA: TGCAGTTATCCCTCCACAGGGGGGTCACCCCTCCACTTT

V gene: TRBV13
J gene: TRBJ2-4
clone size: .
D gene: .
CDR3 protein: CASSMGASKGIQYF
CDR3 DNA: TGTGCCAGCAGCATGGGGGCCAGCAAGGGCATTCAGTACTTC

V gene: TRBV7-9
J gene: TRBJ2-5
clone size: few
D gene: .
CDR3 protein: CASSFPGAREETQYF
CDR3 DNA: TGTGCCAGCAGCTTCCCGGGGGCAAGGGAAGAGACCCAGTACTTC

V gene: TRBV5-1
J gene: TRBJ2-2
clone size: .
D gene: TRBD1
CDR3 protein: CASSSWPRQGNTGELFF
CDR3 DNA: TGCGCCAGCAGCTCATGGCCGAGACAGGGGAACACCGGGGAGCTGTTTTTT

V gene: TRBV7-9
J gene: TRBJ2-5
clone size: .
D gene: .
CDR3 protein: CASSATQETQYF
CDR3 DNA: TGTGCCAGCAGCGCAACTCAAGAGACCCAGTACTTC

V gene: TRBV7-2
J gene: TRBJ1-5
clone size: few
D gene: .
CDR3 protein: CASSRDLWGNQPQHF
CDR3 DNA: TGTGCCAGCAGCCGTGACCTATGGGGCAATCAGCCCCAGCATTTT

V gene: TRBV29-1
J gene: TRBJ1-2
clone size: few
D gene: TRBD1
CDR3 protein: CSVEGQGAEGYTF
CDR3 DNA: TGCAGCGTTGAAGGACAGGGGGCTGAAGGCTACACCTTC

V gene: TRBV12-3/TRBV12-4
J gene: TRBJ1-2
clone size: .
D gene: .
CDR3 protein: CASSSPGLPVYGYTF
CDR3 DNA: TGTGCCAGCAGCTCGCCGGGACTCCCCGTTTATGGCTACACCTTC

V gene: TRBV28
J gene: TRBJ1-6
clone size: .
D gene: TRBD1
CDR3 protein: CASSPDGPLGQYNSPLHF
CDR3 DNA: TGTGCCAGCAGCCCAGACGGCCCCCTGGGACAGTATAATTCACCCCTCCACTTT

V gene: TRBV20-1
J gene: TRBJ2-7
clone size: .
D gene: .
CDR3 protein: CSASDRGEQYF
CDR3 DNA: TGCAGTGCTAGTGATCGGGGCGAGCAGTACTTC

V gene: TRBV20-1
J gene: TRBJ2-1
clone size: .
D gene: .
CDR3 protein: CSARGPLIKDNEQFF
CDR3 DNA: TGCAGTGCTAGAGGCCCACTCATCAAGGACAATGAGCAGTTCTTC

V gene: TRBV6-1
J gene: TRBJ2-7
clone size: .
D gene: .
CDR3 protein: CASSEMARDEQYF
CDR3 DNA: TGTGCCAGCAGTGAAATGGCCAGGGACGAGCAGTACTTC

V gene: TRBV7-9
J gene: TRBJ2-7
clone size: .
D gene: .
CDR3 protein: CASSLYKGQLYEQYF
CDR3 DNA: TGTGCCAGCAGCTTATATAAAGGACAGCTCTACGAGCAGTACTTC

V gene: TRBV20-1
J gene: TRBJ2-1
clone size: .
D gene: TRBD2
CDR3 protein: CSASRRGLGEQFF
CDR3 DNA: TGCAGTGCTAGTAGGCGGGGGTTAGGTGAGCAGTTCTTC

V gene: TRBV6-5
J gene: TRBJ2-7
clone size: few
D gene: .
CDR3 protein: CASSWSSLRPYEQYF
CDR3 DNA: TGTGCCAGCAGTTGGAGCTCCCTTCGGCCCTACGAGCAGTACTTC

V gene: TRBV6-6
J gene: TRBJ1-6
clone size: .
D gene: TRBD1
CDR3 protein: CASSFSTGANSPLHF
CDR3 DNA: TGTGCCAGCAGTTTCTCGACAGGGGCGAATTCACCCCTCCACTTT